This T cell receptor (beta chain) was retrieved from a study of T cell responses to AZD1222 COVID-19 vaccine. Details on this clone: The antigen is unknown.

The assay was immunoSEQ multiplex PCR, and TCRdb's table has in-frame clones only and misses some. The repertoire includes over 150,000 clones, 80% to 90% of them detected once, and approximately 10% sits in the top ten. General study points: Clonal diversity was possibly underestimated, and the donors were mostly white British, with more females.

The sequence was obtained from an adult who received the AZD1222 COVID-19 vaccine. The sample in question was peripheral blood, obtained 28 days after the second AZD1222 dose.

CDR3 residues: CASSFGTSDTQYF. The CDR3 DNA reads TGTGCCAGCAGCTTTGGGACTTCCGATACGCAGTATTTT. The gene calls are TRBV11-2 and TRBJ2-3, with a possible D match to TRBD2 (6 bases). The V gene's germline CDR1 is SGHAT and CDR2 FQNNGV. The CDR3 spans 13 residues. V dropped 3 bases and J dropped 6 bases, with 10 bases sitting between them.